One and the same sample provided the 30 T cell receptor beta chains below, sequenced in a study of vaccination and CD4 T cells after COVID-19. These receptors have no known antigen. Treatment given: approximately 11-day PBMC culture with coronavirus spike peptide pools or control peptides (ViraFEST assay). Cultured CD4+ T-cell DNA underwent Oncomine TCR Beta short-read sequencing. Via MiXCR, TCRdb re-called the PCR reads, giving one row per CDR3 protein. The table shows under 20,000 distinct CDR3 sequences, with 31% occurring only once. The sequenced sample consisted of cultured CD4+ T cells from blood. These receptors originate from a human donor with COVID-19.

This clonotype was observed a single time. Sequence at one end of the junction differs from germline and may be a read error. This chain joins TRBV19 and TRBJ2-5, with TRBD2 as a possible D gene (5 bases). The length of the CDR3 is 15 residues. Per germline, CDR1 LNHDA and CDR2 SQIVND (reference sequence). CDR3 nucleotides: TGTGCCAGTAGCCCCCCCCTTGGCGGGTCAGAGACCCAGAACTTC. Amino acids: CASSPPLGGSETQNF.

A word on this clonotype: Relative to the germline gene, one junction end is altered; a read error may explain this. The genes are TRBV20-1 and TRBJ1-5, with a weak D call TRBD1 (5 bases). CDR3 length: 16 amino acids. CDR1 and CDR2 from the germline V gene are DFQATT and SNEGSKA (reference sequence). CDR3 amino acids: CSVREGQGPVDQPQHF. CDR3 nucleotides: TGCAGTGTTAGAGAGGGGCAGGGCCCGGTGGATCAGCCCCAGCATTTT.

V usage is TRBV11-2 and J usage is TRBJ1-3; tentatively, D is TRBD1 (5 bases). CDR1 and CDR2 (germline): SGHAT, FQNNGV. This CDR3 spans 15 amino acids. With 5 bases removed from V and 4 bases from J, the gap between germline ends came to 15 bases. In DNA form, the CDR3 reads TGTGCCAGCAGCCCAGGCAGTGGGGCAGGAAACACCATATATTTT. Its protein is CASSPGSGAGNTIYF. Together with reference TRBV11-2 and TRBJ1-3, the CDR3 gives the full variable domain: EAGVAQSPRYKIIEKRQSVAFWCNPISGHATLYWYQQILGQGPKLLIQFQNNGVVDDSQLPKDRFSAERLKGVDSTLKIQPAKLEDSAVYLCASSPGSGAGNTIYFGEGSWLTVV.

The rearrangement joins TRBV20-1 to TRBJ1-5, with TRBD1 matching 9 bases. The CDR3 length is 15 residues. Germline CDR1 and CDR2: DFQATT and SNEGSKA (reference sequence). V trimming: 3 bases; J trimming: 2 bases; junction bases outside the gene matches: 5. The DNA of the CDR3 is TGCAGTGCTAGTACAGGGGGCAGTGGCAATCAGCCCCAGCATTTT. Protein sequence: CSASTGGSGNQPQHF.

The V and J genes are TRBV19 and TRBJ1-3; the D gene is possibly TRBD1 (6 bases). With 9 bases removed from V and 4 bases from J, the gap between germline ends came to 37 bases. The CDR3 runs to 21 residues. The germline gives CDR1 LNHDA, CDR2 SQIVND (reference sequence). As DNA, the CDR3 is TGTGCCAGGCCCCGCCAGCCCATTTCCGGAACAGGGCACTCGTGGGGAAACACCATATATTTT. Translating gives CARPRQPISGTGHSWGNTIYF. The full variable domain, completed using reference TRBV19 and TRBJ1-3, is DGGITQSPKYLFRKEGQNVTLSCEQNLNHDAMYWYRQDPGQGLRLIYYSQIVNDFQKGDIAEGYSVSREKKESFPLTVTSAQKNPTAFYLCARPRQPISGTGHSWGNTIYFGEGSWLTVV.

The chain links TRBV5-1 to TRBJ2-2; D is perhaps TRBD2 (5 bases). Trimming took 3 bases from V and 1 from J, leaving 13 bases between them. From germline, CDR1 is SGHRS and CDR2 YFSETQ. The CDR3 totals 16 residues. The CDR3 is CASSSGGERNTGELFF. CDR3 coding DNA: TGCGCCAGCAGCTCCGGAGGAGAAAGGAACACCGGGGAGCTGTTTTTT.

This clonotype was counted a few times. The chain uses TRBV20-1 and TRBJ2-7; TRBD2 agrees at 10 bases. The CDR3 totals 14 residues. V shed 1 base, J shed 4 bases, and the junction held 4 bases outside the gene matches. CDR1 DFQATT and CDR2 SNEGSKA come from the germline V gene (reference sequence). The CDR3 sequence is CSARAQRGGYEQYF. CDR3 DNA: TGCAGTGCTAGAGCGCAGCGGGGGGGGTACGAGCAGTACTTC.

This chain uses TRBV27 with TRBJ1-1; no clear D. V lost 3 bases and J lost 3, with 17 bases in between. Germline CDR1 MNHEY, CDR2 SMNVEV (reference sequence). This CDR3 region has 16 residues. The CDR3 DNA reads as TGTGCCAGCAGTTTGAGCTTGGGCAGTCGTTACACTGAAGCTTTCTTT. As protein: CASSLSLGSRYTEAFF.

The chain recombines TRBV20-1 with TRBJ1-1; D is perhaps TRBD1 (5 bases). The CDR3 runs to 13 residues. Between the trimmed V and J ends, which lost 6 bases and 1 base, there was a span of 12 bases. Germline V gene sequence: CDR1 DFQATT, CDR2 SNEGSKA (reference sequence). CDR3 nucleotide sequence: TGCAGTGCCGCAGGACAAGGGAACACTGAAGCTTTCTTT. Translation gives CSAAGQGNTEAFF.

The CDR3: CASSLMAGGQSDTQYF. CDR3 in DNA: TGTGCCAGCAGCCTAATGGCGGGGGGGCAATCAGATACGCAGTATTTT. V gene TRBV7-2 combines with J gene TRBJ2-3; 9 nucleotides align to TRBD2. The germline V gene encodes CDR1 SGHTA and CDR2 FQGNSA. The J segment lost 4 bases and the V segment lost 5 bases, leaving 10 bases of the junction unmatched. The CDR3 has 16 residues.

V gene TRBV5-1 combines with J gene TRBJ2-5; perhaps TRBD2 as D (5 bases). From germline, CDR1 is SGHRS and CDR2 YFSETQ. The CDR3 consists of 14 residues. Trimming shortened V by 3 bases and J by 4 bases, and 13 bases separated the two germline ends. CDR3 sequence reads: CASSSETRRETQYF. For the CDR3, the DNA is TGCGCCAGCAGCTCCGAAACTAGGAGAGAGACCCAGTACTTC. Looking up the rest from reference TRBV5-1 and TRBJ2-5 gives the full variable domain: KAGVTQTPRYLIKTRGQQVTLSCSPISGHRSVSWYQQTPGQGLQFLFEYFSETQRNKGNFPGRFSGRQFSNSRSEMNVSTLELGDSALYLCASSSETRRETQYFGPGTRLLVL.

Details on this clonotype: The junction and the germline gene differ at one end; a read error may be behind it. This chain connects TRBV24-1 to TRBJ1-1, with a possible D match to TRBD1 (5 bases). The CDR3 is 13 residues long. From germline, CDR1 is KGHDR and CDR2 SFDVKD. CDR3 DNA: TGCGCAGTCATGGGGCAATCGAACACTGAAGCTTTCTTT. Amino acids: CAVMGQSNTEAFF.

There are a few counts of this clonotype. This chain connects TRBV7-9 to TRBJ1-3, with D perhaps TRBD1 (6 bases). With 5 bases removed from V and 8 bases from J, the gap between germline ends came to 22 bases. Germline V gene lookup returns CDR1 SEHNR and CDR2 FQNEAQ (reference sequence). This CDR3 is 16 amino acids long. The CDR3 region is CASSPGDWTARDTIYF. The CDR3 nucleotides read TGTGCCAGCAGCCCCGGAGATTGGACAGCTCGGGACACCATATATTTT.

The CDR3: CASSLRFSLARETQYF. CDR3 coding DNA: TGTGCCAGCAGCTTAAGGTTTTCCCTAGCAAGAGAGACCCAGTACTTC. The V call is TRBV7-8, the J call TRBJ2-5; maybe TRBD2 (5 bases). The CDR3 is made up of 16 amino acids. The V gene lost 2 bases and the J gene lost 4 bases, with 17 bases spanning the gap. Germline lookup yields CDR1 SGHVS and CDR2 FQNEAQ.

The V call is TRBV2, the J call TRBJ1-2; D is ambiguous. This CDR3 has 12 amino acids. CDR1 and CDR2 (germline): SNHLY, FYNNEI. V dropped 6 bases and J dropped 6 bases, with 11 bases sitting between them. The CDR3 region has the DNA TGTGCCAGCAGGGAGTCCGGGAATGGCTACACCTTC. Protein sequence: CASRESGNGYTF.

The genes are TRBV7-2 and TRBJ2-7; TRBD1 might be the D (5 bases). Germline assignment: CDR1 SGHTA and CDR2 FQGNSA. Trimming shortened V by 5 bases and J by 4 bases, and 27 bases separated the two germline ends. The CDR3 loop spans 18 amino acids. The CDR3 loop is CASSQGTSGRLAPYEQYF. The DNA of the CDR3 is TGTGCCAGCAGCCAGGGCACGTCTGGACGTCTTGCCCCTTACGAGCAGTACTTC.

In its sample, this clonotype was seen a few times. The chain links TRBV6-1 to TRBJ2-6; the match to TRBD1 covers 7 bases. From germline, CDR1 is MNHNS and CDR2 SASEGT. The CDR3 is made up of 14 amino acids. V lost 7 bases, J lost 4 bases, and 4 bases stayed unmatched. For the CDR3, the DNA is TGTGCCAGCACTGACAGGGCCGGGGCCAACGTCCTGACTTTC. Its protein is CASTDRAGANVLTF.

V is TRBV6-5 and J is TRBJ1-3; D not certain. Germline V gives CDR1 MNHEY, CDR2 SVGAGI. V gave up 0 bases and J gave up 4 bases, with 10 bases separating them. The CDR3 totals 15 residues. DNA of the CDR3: TGTGCCAGCAGTTACTCATCCCCAATCGGAAACACCATATATTTT. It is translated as CASSYSSPIGNTIYF.

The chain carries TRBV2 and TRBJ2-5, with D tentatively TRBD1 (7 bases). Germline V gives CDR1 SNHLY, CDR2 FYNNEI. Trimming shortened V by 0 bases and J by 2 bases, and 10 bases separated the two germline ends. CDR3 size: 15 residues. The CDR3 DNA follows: TGTGCCAGCAGTGAAGCGGGGGGACAGCAAGAGACCCAGTACTTC. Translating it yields CASSEAGGQQETQYF. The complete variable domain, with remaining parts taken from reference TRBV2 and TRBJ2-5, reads EPEVTQTPSHQVTQMGQEVILRCVPISNHLYFYWYRQILGQKVEFLVSFYNNEISEKSEIFDDQFSVERPDGSNFTLKIRSTKLEDSAMYFCASSEAGGQQETQYFGPGTRLLVL.

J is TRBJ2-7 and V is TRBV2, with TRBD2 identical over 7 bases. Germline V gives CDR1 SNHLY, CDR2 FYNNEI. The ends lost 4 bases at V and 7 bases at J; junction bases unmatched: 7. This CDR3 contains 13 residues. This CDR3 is CASSGGGFREQYF. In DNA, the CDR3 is TGTGCCAGCAGTGGGGGGGGATTTCGGGAGCAGTACTTC. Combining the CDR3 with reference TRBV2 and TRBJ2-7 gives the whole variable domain EPEVTQTPSHQVTQMGQEVILRCVPISNHLYFYWYRQILGQKVEFLVSFYNNEISEKSEIFDDQFSVERPDGSNFTLKIRSTKLEDSAMYFCASSGGGFREQYFGPGTRLTVT.

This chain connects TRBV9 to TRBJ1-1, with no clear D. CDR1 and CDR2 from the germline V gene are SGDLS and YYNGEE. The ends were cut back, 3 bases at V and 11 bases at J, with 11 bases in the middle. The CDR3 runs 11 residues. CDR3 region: CASSAYQEAFF. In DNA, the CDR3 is TGTGCCAGCAGCGCGTACCAGGAGGCTTTCTTT. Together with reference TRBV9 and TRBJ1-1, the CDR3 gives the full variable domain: DSGVTQTPKHLITATGQRVTLRCSPRSGDLSVYWYQQSLDQGLQFLIQYYNGEERAKGNILERFSAQQFPDLHSELNLSSLELGDSALYFCASSAYQEAFFGQGTRLTVV.

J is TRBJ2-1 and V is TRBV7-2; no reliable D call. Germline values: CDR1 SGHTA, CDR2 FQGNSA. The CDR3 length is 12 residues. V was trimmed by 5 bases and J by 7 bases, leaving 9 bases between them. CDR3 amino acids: CASSPRFNEQFF. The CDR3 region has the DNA TGTGCCAGCAGCCCCCGTTTTAATGAGCAGTTCTTC.

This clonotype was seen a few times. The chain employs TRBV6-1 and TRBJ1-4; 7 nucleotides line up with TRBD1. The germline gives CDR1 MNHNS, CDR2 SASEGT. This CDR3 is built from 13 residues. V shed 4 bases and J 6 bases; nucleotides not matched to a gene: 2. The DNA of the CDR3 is TGTGCCAGCAGTGGACAGGGTTATGAAAAACTGTTTTTT. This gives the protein CASSGQGYEKLFF.

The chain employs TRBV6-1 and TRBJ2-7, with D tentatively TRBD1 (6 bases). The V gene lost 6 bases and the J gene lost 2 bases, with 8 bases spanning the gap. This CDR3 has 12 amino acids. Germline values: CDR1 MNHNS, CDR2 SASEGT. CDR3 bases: TGTGCCAGCAGAGGACAGACCTACGAGCAGTACTTC. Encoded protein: CASRGQTYEQYF.

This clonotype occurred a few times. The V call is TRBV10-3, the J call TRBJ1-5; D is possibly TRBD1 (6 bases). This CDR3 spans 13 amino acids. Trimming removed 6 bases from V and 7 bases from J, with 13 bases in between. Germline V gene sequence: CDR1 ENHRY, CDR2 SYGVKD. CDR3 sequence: CAISEDSGQPQHF. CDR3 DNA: TGTGCCATCAGCGAGGACAGCGGGCAGCCCCAGCATTTT.

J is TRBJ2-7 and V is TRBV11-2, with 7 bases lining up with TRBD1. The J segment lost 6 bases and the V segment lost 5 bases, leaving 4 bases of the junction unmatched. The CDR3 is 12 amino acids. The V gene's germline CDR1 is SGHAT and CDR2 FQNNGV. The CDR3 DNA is TGTGCCAGCAGCCCGAACAGGGGCGAGCAGTACTTC. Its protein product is CASSPNRGEQYF. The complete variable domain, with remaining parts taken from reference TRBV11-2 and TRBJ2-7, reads EAGVAQSPRYKIIEKRQSVAFWCNPISGHATLYWYQQILGQGPKLLIQFQNNGVVDDSQLPKDRFSAERLKGVDSTLKIQPAKLEDSAVYLCASSPNRGEQYFGPGTRLTVT.

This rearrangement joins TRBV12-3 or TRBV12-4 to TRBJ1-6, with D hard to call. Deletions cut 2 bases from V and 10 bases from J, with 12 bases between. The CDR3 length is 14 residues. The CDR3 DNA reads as TGTGCCAGCAGTTTATCGCGCAGTCGGTCACCCCTCCACTTT. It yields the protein CASSLSRSRSPLHF.

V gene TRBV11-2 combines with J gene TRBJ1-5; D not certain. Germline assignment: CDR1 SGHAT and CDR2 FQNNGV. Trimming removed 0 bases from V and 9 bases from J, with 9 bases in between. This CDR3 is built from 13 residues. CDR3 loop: CASSLEIIGPQHF. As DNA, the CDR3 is TGTGCCAGCAGCTTAGAGATTATAGGGCCCCAGCATTTT.

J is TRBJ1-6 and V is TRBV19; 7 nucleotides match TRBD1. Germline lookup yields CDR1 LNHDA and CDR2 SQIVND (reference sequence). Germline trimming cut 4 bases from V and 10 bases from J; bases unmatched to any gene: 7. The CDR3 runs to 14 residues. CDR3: CASSRGQESSPLHF. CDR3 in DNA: TGTGCCAGTAGTAGAGGACAGGAAAGCTCACCCCTCCACTTT.

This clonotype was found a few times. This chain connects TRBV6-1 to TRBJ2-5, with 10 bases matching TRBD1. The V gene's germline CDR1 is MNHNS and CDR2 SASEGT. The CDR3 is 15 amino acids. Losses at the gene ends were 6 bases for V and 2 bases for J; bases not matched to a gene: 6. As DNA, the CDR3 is TGTGCCAGCAGCAAAAAGGGACAGGGGCAAGAGACCCAGTACTTC. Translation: CASSKKGQGQETQYF.